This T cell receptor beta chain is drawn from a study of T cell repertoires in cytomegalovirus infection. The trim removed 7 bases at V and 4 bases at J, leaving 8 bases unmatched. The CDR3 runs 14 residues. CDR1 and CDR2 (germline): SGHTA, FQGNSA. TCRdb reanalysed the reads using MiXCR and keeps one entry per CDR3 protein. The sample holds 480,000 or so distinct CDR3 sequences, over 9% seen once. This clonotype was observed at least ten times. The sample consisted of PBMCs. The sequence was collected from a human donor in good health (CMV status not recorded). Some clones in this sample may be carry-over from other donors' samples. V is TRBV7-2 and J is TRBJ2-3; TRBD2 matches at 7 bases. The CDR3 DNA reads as TGTGCCAGCAACCTTAAGACTAGCTCAGATACGCAGTATTTT. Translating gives CASNLKTSSDTQYF.